A single sample is the source of the 8 T cell receptor beta chains below, sequenced in a study of Ad26.COV2.S vaccination and SARS-CoV-2 variants. The treatment is: 19 received Ad26.COV2.S at low or high dose, single or two shots; a few received placebo; per-sample allocation not given. Day 63 after the first injection of vaccine or placebo was the sampling time. Profiled with immunoSEQ multiplex PCR; TCRdb holds only in-frame clones, not every one. This sample carries about 420,000 clones, 88% of them seen once, and the ten largest clones take 3.6%. Material: peripheral blood, obtained in a trial of Ad26.COV2.S vaccine versus placebo. These receptors originate from a person between 18 and 65 years old who received the Ad26.COV2.S COVID-19 vaccine or a placebo.

V and J are TRBV27 and TRBJ2-7; D could derive from TRBD1 or TRBD2 (5 bases each). This CDR3 has 17 residues. The V end was cut by 0 bases, the J end by 1 base, with 16 bases between. Germline CDR1 is MNHEY and CDR2 is SMNVEV (reference sequence). The CDR3 DNA follows: TGTGCCAGCAGTTTATCGTGGTTCGGTGGGGGATCCTACGAGCAGTACTTC. It translates to CASSLSWFGGGSYEQYF.

J is TRBJ1-1 and V is TRBV6-6; TRBD1 might be the D (5 bases). CDR1 is MNHNY and CDR2 is SVGAGI in the germline V gene (reference sequence). Trimming took 6 bases from V and 1 from J, leaving 12 bases between them. The CDR3 has 14 amino acids. The CDR3 nucleotides are TGTGCCAGCAGGGGGGGACTTCAGAACACTGAAGCTTTCTTT. This encodes CASRGGLQNTEAFF.

This chain links TRBV4-3 with TRBJ2-3; D is perhaps TRBD1 or TRBD2 (5 bases each). CDR1 is LGHNA and CDR2 is YSLEER in the germline V gene. Trimming stripped 3 bases from V and 5 bases from J, with 9 bases between. This CDR3 comprises 13 residues. CDR3 residues: CASSQGRLDTQYF. CDR3 DNA: TGCGCCAGCAGCCAGGGACGGCTAGATACGCAGTATTTT.

As to this clone: Different DNA sequences within this sample yield the same CDR3. The chain employs TRBV20-1 and TRBJ2-7; D is unclear. The CDR3 covers 11 residues. Germline V lookup: CDR1 DFQATT, CDR2 SNEGSKA (reference sequence). Trimming took 5 bases from V and 2 from J, leaving 7 bases between them. The CDR3 coding sequence is TGCAGTGCTCGCACGACCTACGAGCAGTACTTC. This codes for CSARTTYEQYF.

The chain combines TRBV4-1 with TRBJ1-2, with unresolved D. CDR3 length: 16 amino acids. The V gene lost 0 bases and the J gene lost 4 bases, with 15 bases spanning the gap. CDR1 and CDR2 from the germline V gene are MGHRA and YSYEKL. The CDR3 DNA reads TGCGCCAGCAGCCAAGAAGCTGGGAAGCCAGCCTATGGCTACACCTTC. It specifies CASSQEAGKPAYGYTF.

This chain connects TRBV7-2 to TRBJ1-6, with a tentative D call TRBD1 (5 bases). From germline, CDR1 is SGHTA and CDR2 FQGNSA. This CDR3 comprises 16 residues. With 5 bases removed from V and 6 bases from J, the gap between germline ends came to 17 bases. Here the CDR3 reads CASSPRGARSNSPLHF. DNA for the CDR3: TGTGCCAGCAGCCCCCGTGGGGCCCGAAGTAATTCACCCCTCCACTTT.

J is TRBJ2-1 and V is TRBV18; no clear D gene. Germline lookup yields CDR1 KGHSH and CDR2 LQKENI. V lost 3 bases to trimming and J lost 3 bases, with 12 bases between them. The CDR3 runs to 15 residues. The CDR3 DNA follows: TGTGCCAGCTCACCGAGTCAGGAAGGCTACAATGAGCAGTTCTTC. It encodes CASSPSQEGYNEQFF.

The CDR3 region is CASSSKQGYEQYF. In nucleotides, the CDR3 is TGTGCCAGCAGCTCGAAACAGGGGTACGAGCAGTACTTC. V gene TRBV7-2 combines with J gene TRBJ2-7, with TRBD1 matching 7 bases. This CDR3 region has 13 residues. Germline lookup yields CDR1 SGHTA and CDR2 FQGNSA. V trimming: 4 bases; J trimming: 4 bases; junction bases outside the gene matches: 4.